This T cell receptor (beta chain) was recorded in a study of cytomegalovirus exposure and HLA in healthy donors. Remarks on this clone: Its cognate antigen is unknown.

PCR was performed using 60 Vbeta and 13 Jbeta primers. Assay used: immunoSEQ multiplex PCR; TCRdb lists only in-frame clones, some missing. The sample includes approximately 180,000 clones, about three quarters of them seen just once. Trimming removed 3 bases from V and 13 bases from J, with 13 bases in between. The CDR3 runs to 12 residues. CDR1 MGHRA and CDR2 YSYEKL come from the germline V gene. The study's findings and limits: The authors judged a highly shared variant cluster likely a sequencing artifact. Donor immune exposure was known only as CMV serostatus. Being indistinguishable, some V segments were excluded, TRBV6-2 and TRBV6-3 among them.

The donors, nominally healthy at sampling, likely had unrecorded immune exposures. The source material was PBMCs. The clonotype originates from a woman aged 35 to 49 in good health and CMV-seronegative. The V gene is TRBV4-1, the J gene TRBJ1-5; perhaps TRBD1 as D (5 bases). The chain's CDR3 is CASSQGLGFQHF. DNA for the CDR3: TGCGCCAGCAGCCAGGGACTGGGATTTCAGCATTTT.